The present entry profiles one TCR beta chain with its context. The target antigen is unknown. V lost 3 bases and J lost 7, with 4 bases in between. The CDR3 is made up of 11 amino acids. Germline V gives CDR1 MNHEY, CDR2 SMNVEV (reference sequence). The libraries were made with immunoSEQ v3.0 at survey level. Measured with immunoSEQ multiplex PCR; TCRdb has only the in-frame clones, and not every one. The table lists almost 35,000 clones, 70% to 90% of them singletons. The sample originates from a study of long-term antiretroviral therapy in people with HIV. Study-wide context: Sampling started about a decade before the 2015 immediate-ART recommendation.

Overall study results and limits: Relative to control repertoires, HIV repertoires exhibited narrower CDR3 length ranges. Blood, drawn from the mid-2000s to the late 2010s, may reflect older ART regimens.

Specimen: unsorted PBMCs, collected just over 2.7 years before starting antiretroviral therapy. The source of this sequence is a woman in her twenties or thirties with HIV. The rearrangement links TRBV27 to TRBJ2-1; no reliable D call. CDR3 nucleotides: TGTGCCAGCAGTTTGAGAAATGAGCAGTTCTTC. Translated: CASSLRNEQFF.